Given below is one T cell receptor beta chain in context. V shed 1 base and J shed 4 bases, with 15 bases lying between them. Germline V CDR1 and CDR2: SGHRS, YFSETQ. The CDR3 runs to 16 residues. The PCR ran on 60 Vbeta and 13 Jbeta primers. The repertoire was sequenced with immunoSEQ multiplex PCR; TCRdb's copy has only in-frame clones and lacks some. The sample yields around 200,000 clones, over 60% seen once. This sample is part of a study of cytomegalovirus exposure and HLA in healthy donors. This chain uses TRBV5-1 with TRBJ2-1, with D tentatively TRBD2 (5 bases). This sequence originates from a male donor in good health and CMV-seronegative. The sequenced sample consisted of PBMCs. CDR3 nucleotide sequence: TGCGCCAGCAGCTTGTCCGGACTTACGAAATACAATGAGCAGTTCTTC. Translation: CASSLSGLTKYNEQFF.